The 25 T cell receptor beta chains given below trace back to one sample, sequenced in a study of cytomegalovirus exposure and HLA in healthy donors. The study ran its PCR with 60 Vbeta and 13 Jbeta primers. The data were produced by immunoSEQ multiplex PCR, yet TCRdb's version contains in-frame clones alone and is incomplete. Of more than 150,000 clones in the sample, more than 75% were seen once. The sample consisted of PBMCs. These receptor sequences come from a woman between 18 and 30 years old in good health and CMV-seronegative.

The V and J genes are TRBV28 and TRBJ2-5; 7 bases agree with TRBD1. The J segment lost 2 bases and the V segment lost 5 bases, leaving 5 bases of the junction unmatched. The germline gives CDR1 MDHEN, CDR2 SYDVKM. The CDR3 loop spans 14 amino acids. CDR3 bases: TGTGCCAGCAGTGAAGACAGGGTACAAGAGACCCAGTACTTC. It encodes CASSEDRVQETQYF.

The chain links TRBV5-1 to TRBJ2-3, with a weak D call TRBD2 (6 bases). V gave up 4 bases and J gave up 3 bases, with 15 bases separating them. The length of the CDR3 is 15 residues. CDR1 SGHRS and CDR2 YFSETQ come from the germline V gene. The DNA for the CDR3 is TGCGCCAGCAGCGCGGACGCCGGAGGGACAGATACGCAGTATTTT. Translated, it gives CASSADAGGTDTQYF. Together with reference TRBV5-1 and TRBJ2-3, the CDR3 gives the full variable domain: KAGVTQTPRYLIKTRGQQVTLSCSPISGHRSVSWYQQTPGQGLQFLFEYFSETQRNKGNFPGRFSGRQFSNSRSEMNVSTLELGDSALYLCASSADAGGTDTQYFGPGTRLTVL.

The chain carries TRBV5-1 and TRBJ1-2; 10 bases line up with TRBD1. Germline trimming cut 3 bases from V and 8 bases from J; bases unmatched to any gene: 10. The CDR3 length is 15 residues. Per the germline V gene, CDR1 is SGHRS and CDR2 is YFSETQ. CDR3 in amino acids: CASSSPGQGREGYTF. The DNA of the CDR3 is TGCGCCAGCAGCTCCCCGGGACAGGGGAGAGAGGGCTACACCTTC.

As regards this clone: The DNA is left out, because the CDR3 cannot be placed on it with certainty; the CDR3 is given as TCRdb lists it. The chain links TRBV9 to TRBJ2-4; the table's D call, TRBD2, has no DNA check behind it. The CDR3 numbers 15 amino acids, ends counted. Germline lookup yields CDR1 SGDLS and CDR2 YYNGEE. CDR3 in amino acids: CASSVGVASGADRYF.

The V gene is TRBV9, the J gene TRBJ1-2; tentative D call: TRBD1 (6 bases). The CDR3 runs to 15 residues. Trimming stripped 3 bases from V and 1 base from J, with 13 bases between. Germline V gives CDR1 SGDLS, CDR2 YYNGEE. For the CDR3, the DNA is TGTGCCAGCAGCGGGAGACAGGATTTTAACTATGGCTACACCTTC. It is translated as CASSGRQDFNYGYTF.

This clone has more than one count but fewer than ten. The chain combines TRBV15 with TRBJ2-5; D is perhaps TRBD2 (6 bases). The V gene's germline CDR1 is LNHNV and CDR2 YYDKDF (reference sequence). Trimming removed 1 base at V and 1 base at J, with 22 bases between. The CDR3 has 19 residues. In nucleotides, the CDR3 is TGTGCCACCAGCAGAGGGTCTCGCCTACTTGGCGGGATCCAAGAGACCCAGTACTTC. Its translation: CATSRGSRLLGGIQETQYF. The variable domain in full, completed from reference TRBV15 and TRBJ2-5, reads DAMVIQNPRYQVTQFGKPVTLSCSQTLNHNVMYWYQQKSSQAPKLLFHYYDKDFNNEADTPDNFQSRRPNTSFCFLDIRSPGLGDTAMYLCATSRGSRLLGGIQETQYFGPGTRLLVL.

The V and J genes are TRBV7-4 and TRBJ2-1; TRBD1 matches at 8 bases. This CDR3 is built from 18 residues. The V gene's germline CDR1 is SGHVT and CDR2 SQSDAQ. With 1 base clipped from V and 1 base from J, the junction kept 9 bases outside the gene matches. Here the CDR3 reads CASSLGQGICLSYNEQFF. The CDR3 coding sequence is TGTGCCAGCAGCTTAGGACAGGGGATATGCTTGTCCTACAATGAGCAGTTCTTC.

This clone appeared once. The V gene is TRBV19, the J gene TRBJ2-1, with D perhaps matching TRBD1 (6 bases). The ends were cut back, 5 bases at V and 7 bases at J, with 12 bases in the middle. Germline V gene data show CDR1 as LNHDA and CDR2 as SQIVND (reference sequence). The CDR3 is 13 residues long. In DNA form, the CDR3 reads TGTGCCAGTAGTGGCCGGGACAAAAATGAGCAGTTCTTC. This translates into CASSGRDKNEQFF.

J is TRBJ1-2 and V is TRBV28; 8 bases are shared with TRBD1. Germline values: CDR1 MDHEN, CDR2 SYDVKM. V gave up 6 bases and J gave up 0 bases; unmatched junction bases: 9. The CDR3 spans 16 residues. The CDR3 DNA sequence: TGTGCCAGCAGCGAGACAGGGGACGCTTCTAACTATGGCTACACCTTC. The encoded protein is CASSETGDASNYGYTF.

This chain uses TRBV5-1 with TRBJ2-1; 10 bases match TRBD2. Trimming removed 4 bases from V and 7 bases from J; junction bases left unmatched: 8. Germline V gene sequence: CDR1 SGHRS, CDR2 YFSETQ. The CDR3 is 15 amino acids. CDR3 nucleotide sequence: TGCGCCAGCAGCCCAATTACTAGCGGGGTAAATGAGCAGTTCTTC. Translating it yields CASSPITSGVNEQFF.

This chain joins TRBV7-2 and TRBJ2-1; D possibly corresponds to TRBD2 (6 bases). The V end lost 5 bases, the J end lost 4 bases, and 15 bases lay between the germline ends. This CDR3 region has 15 residues. The germline gives CDR1 SGHTA, CDR2 FQGNSA. The CDR3, as DNA: TGTGCCAGCAGCCTGACTAGGTCGCAATACAATGAGCAGTTCTTC. Protein sequence: CASSLTRSQYNEQFF.

The chain combines TRBV30 with TRBJ1-2; D perhaps matches TRBD1 (5 bases). Trimming shortened V by 3 bases and J by 4 bases, and 12 bases separated the two germline ends. The CDR3 has 13 amino acids. From germline, CDR1 is GTSNPN and CDR2 SVGIG (reference sequence). The CDR3 is CAWSRGELYGYTF. The CDR3 DNA reads as TGTGCCTGGAGCCGGGGGGAGCTCTATGGCTACACCTTC.

The CDR3 protein is CASGPNSQGVQETQYF. CDR3 DNA: TGTGCCAGCGGCCCTAACAGCCAGGGGGTCCAAGAGACCCAGTACTTC. V gene TRBV7-2 combines with J gene TRBJ2-5, with 7 bases lining up with TRBD1. The CDR3 has 16 amino acids. CDR1 and CDR2 from the germline V gene are SGHTA and FQGNSA. V trimming: 8 bases; J trimming: 1 base; junction bases outside the gene matches: 13.

CDR3 nucleotides: TGCGCCAGCAGCTTGGCGGGGGGGCGGGGGCTCCTCAAGCAGTACTTC. Protein sequence: CASSLAGGRGLLKQYF. V gene TRBV5-1 combines with J gene TRBJ2-7; 8 bases are shared with TRBD2. CDR3 length equals 16 residues. J lost 8 bases, V lost 0 bases, and 13 bases had no gene match. From germline, CDR1 is SGHRS and CDR2 YFSETQ.

The J gene is TRBJ1-2, the V gene TRBV7-2; D gene uncertain. Germline CDR1 is SGHTA and CDR2 is FQGNSA. CDR3 length: 12 amino acids. The V end was cut by 2 bases, the J end by 4 bases, with 5 bases between. The CDR3 protein is CASSLSGYGYTF. DNA of the CDR3: TGTGCCAGCAGCTTATCGGGCTATGGCTACACCTTC.

J is TRBJ1-2 and V is TRBV25-1; TRBD1 matches at 9 bases. V dropped 1 base and J dropped 6; count of bases not matched to a gene: 15. This CDR3 spans 18 amino acids. Germline V gives CDR1 MGHDK, CDR2 SYGVNS. The CDR3 is CASSESGIGTGISNGYTF. CDR3 sequence (DNA): TGTGCCAGCAGTGAATCGGGGATCGGGACAGGGATTAGCAATGGCTACACCTTC.

This clone was seen a single time. The chain joins TRBV5-1 to TRBJ1-4, with D maybe TRBD1 (6 bases). From germline, CDR1 is SGHRS and CDR2 YFSETQ. The V end lost 0 bases, the J end lost 8 bases, and 14 bases lay between the germline ends. The CDR3 spans 15 residues. The CDR3 nucleotides are TGCGCCAGCAGCTTGGGGCGGGCAGGGGTCGAAAAACTGTTTTTT. Amino acid sequence: CASSLGRAGVEKLFF. Full variable domain (missing parts from reference TRBV5-1 and TRBJ1-4): KAGVTQTPRYLIKTRGQQVTLSCSPISGHRSVSWYQQTPGQGLQFLFEYFSETQRNKGNFPGRFSGRQFSNSRSEMNVSTLELGDSALYLCASSLGRAGVEKLFFGSGTQLSVL.

The genes are TRBV18 and TRBJ2-7; D not certain. The CDR3 is 12 amino acids. Germline loops: CDR1 KGHSH, CDR2 LQKENI. Deletions cut 6 bases from V and 7 bases from J, with 13 bases between. CDR3 bases: TGTGCCAGCTCCTCGCGAGGAGAAGAGCAGTACTTC. It encodes CASSSRGEEQYF.

The chain is built from TRBV10-3 and TRBJ2-7; weak D call: TRBD2 (6 bases). The length of the CDR3 is 14 residues. V was cut by 3 bases and J by 1 base, with 10 bases left in between. The germline V gene has CDR1 ENHRY and CDR2 SYGVKD. Here the CDR3 reads CAISEVEGSYEQYF. DNA of the CDR3: TGTGCCATCAGTGAAGTGGAGGGATCCTACGAGCAGTACTTC.

V is TRBV2 and J is TRBJ2-6; 7 bases line up with TRBD2. The CDR3 extends over 19 amino acids. Per germline, CDR1 SNHLY and CDR2 FYNNEI. V was pared by 6 bases and J by 1 base, with 15 bases of the junction left unmatched. This chain's CDR3 is CASSAIPGLPLSGANVLTF. The DNA for the CDR3 is TGTGCCAGCAGCGCGATACCGGGACTACCCTTATCTGGGGCCAACGTCCTGACTTTC.

The chain employs TRBV30 and TRBJ1-3, with a possible D match to TRBD1 (6 bases). The V end lost 2 bases, the J end lost 2 bases, and 10 bases lay between the germline ends. The CDR3 is 14 amino acids. The germline CDR1 and CDR2 sequences are GTSNPN and SVGIG (reference sequence). Written as DNA, the CDR3 is TGTGCCTGGAGTTCGGCAGGGGCTGGAAACACCATATATTTT. It yields the protein CAWSSAGAGNTIYF.

The rearrangement joins TRBV19 to TRBJ2-3, with 8 nucleotides matching TRBD2. V gave up 8 bases and J gave up 4 bases; unmatched junction bases: 11. The CDR3 has 15 residues. Germline values: CDR1 LNHDA, CDR2 SQIVND (reference sequence). The CDR3: CASRSTSAGADTQYF. The CDR3 coding sequence is TGTGCCAGTCGATCGACTAGCGCGGGGGCAGATACGCAGTATTTT.

In this sample, this clone turned up once. This chain uses TRBV6-1 with TRBJ2-7; 8 positions match TRBD1. V was pared by 4 bases and J by 7 bases, with 9 bases of the junction left unmatched. The germline gives CDR1 MNHNS, CDR2 SASEGT. The length of the CDR3 is 14 residues. CDR3 DNA: TGTGCCAGCAGTGTTGGACAGGGAGCTAAGGAGCAGTACTTC. Its protein product is CASSVGQGAKEQYF.

The V gene is TRBV7-2, the J gene TRBJ2-3, with 7 bases fitting TRBD2. The germline V gene encodes CDR1 SGHTA and CDR2 FQGNSA. Trimming removed 1 base from V and 1 base from J; junction bases left unmatched: 5. This CDR3 spans 16 amino acids. The CDR3 protein is CASSLVVGGGTDTQYF. In nucleotides, the CDR3 is TGTGCCAGCAGCTTAGTCGTGGGGGGGGGCACAGATACGCAGTATTTT.

V is TRBV9 and J is TRBJ2-2; D unresolved. Trimming pared 3 bases from V and 5 bases from J, leaving 14 bases between. CDR3 length: 15 residues. Looked up from germline, CDR1 is SGDLS and CDR2 is YYNGEE. CDR3 sequence (DNA): TGTGCCAGCAGCGAGGATGGAATAGCAACCGGGGAGCTGTTTTTT. Translating it yields CASSEDGIATGELFF.